The 11 T cell receptor beta chains presented below share a single source sample, sequenced in a study of cytomegalovirus exposure and HLA in healthy donors. Libraries were prepared by immunoSEQ multiplex PCR; TCRdb keeps only in-frame clonotypes and omits some of them. Here the sample spans more than 200,000 clones, around 91% being singletons. The sample was PBMCs. The receptor source for this set is a woman in her 30s in good health and CMV-seronegative.

The chain combines TRBV5-6 with TRBJ2-7; 7 bases line up with TRBD1. V dropped 3 bases and J dropped 5; count of bases not matched to a gene: 8. CDR1 and CDR2 from the germline V gene are SGHDT and YYEEEE. The CDR3 loop spans 14 amino acids. The CDR3 DNA sequence: TGTGCCAGCAGCTCCGTACAGGGGACCGACGAGCAGTACTTC. Protein sequence: CASSSVQGTDEQYF.

This chain joins TRBV7-9 and TRBJ2-7, with 12 bases aligning to TRBD2. V lost 5 bases to trimming and J lost 4 bases; unmatched junction nucleotides: 6. Per the germline V gene, CDR1 is SEHNR and CDR2 is FQNEAQ (reference sequence). CDR3 length: 15 amino acids. The CDR3 protein is CASSDGTSGPYEQYF. Written as DNA, the CDR3 is TGTGCCAGCAGCGACGGGACTAGCGGGCCTTACGAGCAGTACTTC. Drawing the rest from reference TRBV7-9 and TRBJ2-7, the complete variable domain is DTGVSQNPRHKITKRGQNVTFRCDPISEHNRLYWYRQTLGQGPEFLTYFQNEAQLEKSRLLSDRFSAERPKGSFSTLEIQRTEQGDSAMYLCASSDGTSGPYEQYFGPGTRLTVT.

The chain joins TRBV29-1 to TRBJ2-7; 8 nucleotides align to TRBD2. The V gene's germline CDR1 is SQVTM and CDR2 ANQGSEA. V lost 5 bases, J lost 4 bases, and 4 bases stayed unmatched. The CDR3 is 12 residues long. CDR3 nucleotides: TGCAGCGTTAGCGGGAGTCGGTACGAGCAGTACTTC. Residues: CSVSGSRYEQYF.

This chain joins TRBV2 and TRBJ2-7; either TRBD1 or TRBD2 may fit D (5 bases each). Germline V gives CDR1 SNHLY, CDR2 FYNNEI. The CDR3 is 13 residues long. V was shortened by 2 bases and J by 5 bases, with 10 bases between the two germline ends. The chain's CDR3 is CASSELWGNEQYF. In DNA form, the CDR3 reads TGTGCCAGCAGTGAACTTTGGGGGAACGAGCAGTACTTC.

CDR3 sequence reads: CASSIREQGGSYEQYF. In DNA form, the CDR3 reads TGTGCCAGTAGTATAAGAGAACAGGGTGGGTCCTACGAGCAGTACTTC. The chain has TRBV19 and TRBJ2-7; a weak D match, TRBD1 (6 bases). This CDR3 spans 16 amino acids. Germline V gene data show CDR1 as LNHDA and CDR2 as SQIVND (reference sequence). V lost 2 bases, J lost 1 base, and 15 bases lay in between.

Here the CDR3 reads CAAQFGAVWGRLETQYF. The CDR3 nucleotides are TGTGCCGCCCAGTTTGGGGCCGTTTGGGGGCGCCTAGAGACCCAGTACTTC. The J gene is TRBJ2-5, the V gene TRBV28; D is possibly TRBD1 (6 bases). The CDR3 is made up of 17 amino acids. Germline CDR1 reads MDHEN; CDR2 reads SYDVKM. Trimming removed 11 bases from V and 4 bases from J, with 29 bases in between.

This chain links TRBV11-3 with TRBJ2-2; D is unresolved. Per the germline V gene, CDR1 is SGHNT and CDR2 is YENEEA. The length of the CDR3 is 16 residues. V was pared by 1 base and J by 0 bases, with 9 bases between. The CDR3 DNA reads as TGTGCCAGCAGCTTAGTAGGGTTAGCGAACACCGGGGAGCTGTTTTTT. Translating it yields CASSLVGLANTGELFF.

V gene TRBV28 combines with J gene TRBJ1-5; TRBD1 matches at 7 bases. Trimming removed 5 bases from V and 5 bases from J; junction bases left unmatched: 9. Germline CDR1 is MDHEN and CDR2 is SYDVKM. The CDR3 has 15 residues. CDR3 residues: CASSPTGTLYQPQHF. The CDR3 DNA is TGTGCCAGCAGTCCGACAGGGACCCTCTATCAGCCCCAGCATTTT.

This chain uses TRBV6-1 with TRBJ1-2, with 8 positions matching TRBD1. The CDR3 has 14 amino acids. The germline gives CDR1 MNHNS, CDR2 SASEGT. The trim removed 3 bases at V and 3 bases at J, leaving 3 bases unmatched. CDR3 amino acids: CASSDRTGYYGYTF. CDR3 bases: TGTGCCAGCAGTGACCGGACAGGGTACTATGGCTACACCTTC.

The rearrangement links TRBV14 to TRBJ1-1; the D gene is possibly TRBD1 (6 bases). There are 15 residues in the CDR3. The V gene lost 4 bases and the J gene lost 1 base, with 13 bases spanning the gap. Germline CDR1 and CDR2: SGHDN and FVKESK. This chain's CDR3 is CASSPDRFQNTEAFF. The CDR3 DNA follows: TGTGCCAGCAGCCCGGACAGATTCCAGAACACTGAAGCTTTCTTT.

The chain carries TRBV4-1 and TRBJ2-1; either TRBD1 or TRBD2 may fit D (5 bases each). The V end was cut by 3 bases, the J end by 3 bases, with 12 bases between. The CDR3 length is 15 residues. The germline gives CDR1 MGHRA, CDR2 YSYEKL. The CDR3 DNA is TGCGCCAGCAGCCATCCGGGACCCGGCTACAATGAGCAGTTCTTC. This sequence encodes CASSHPGPGYNEQFF.